One and the same sample provided the 10 T cell receptor beta chains below, sequenced in a study of immune cell composition in non-small cell lung cancer. Measured with immunoSEQ multiplex PCR; TCRdb has only the in-frame clones, and not every one. The sample has some 9,100 clones, 65% to 80% seen once; the top ten hold about 9%. The sample taken for sequencing was lung tumor tissue. Receptor source: a human donor with non-small cell lung cancer.

This CDR3 reads CASSLLQGNYEQYF. For the CDR3, the DNA is TGTGCCAGCAGCTTATTACAGGGGAACTACGAGCAGTACTTC. This chain uses TRBV7-9 with TRBJ2-7; 7 nucleotides match TRBD1. The V gene end was trimmed by 2 bases and the J gene end by 3 bases; junction bases not matched to a gene: 4. Germline V gives CDR1 SEHNR, CDR2 FQNEAQ (reference sequence). The CDR3 totals 14 residues. The entire variable domain, with the rest obtained from reference TRBV7-9 and TRBJ2-7, is as follows: DTGVSQNPRHKITKRGQNVTFRCDPISEHNRLYWYRQTLGQGPEFLTYFQNEAQLEKSRLLSDRFSAERPKGSFSTLEIQRTEQGDSAMYLCASSLLQGNYEQYFGPGTRLTVT.

The chain has TRBV12-5 and TRBJ2-3, with D perhaps matching TRBD1 (6 bases). The germline V gene encodes CDR1 LGHNT and CDR2 FRNRAP. The CDR3 has 15 amino acids. V shed 0 bases and J shed 3 bases, with 10 bases lying between them. CDR3 nucleotides: TGTGCTAGTGGTTTGGTAGGGGGACCGACAGATACGCAGTATTTT. Its protein is CASGLVGGPTDTQYF.

This clone has a handful of counts. The V and J genes are TRBV11-2 and TRBJ2-7, with 7 bases lining up with TRBD2. V was pared by 0 bases and J by 7 bases, with 12 bases of the junction left unmatched. This CDR3 is 16 amino acids long. The germline V gene has CDR1 SGHAT and CDR2 FQNNGV. The CDR3 DNA reads as TGTGCCAGCAGCTTAGAGGGTGCTAGCGGTTCCTTGGAGCAGTACTTC. Amino acid sequence: CASSLEGASGSLEQYF.

The chain is built from TRBV7-9 and TRBJ1-6, with D possibly being TRBD1 (5 bases). This CDR3 region has 15 residues. Trimming took off 2 bases at V and 10 bases at J, with 15 bases between the two ends. In germline, CDR1 is SEHNR, CDR2 FQNEAQ (reference sequence). CDR3 region: CASSLSGQSGSPLHF. DNA for the CDR3: TGTGCCAGCAGCTTATCGGGGCAGTCGGGGTCACCCCTCCACTTT.

The genes are TRBV29-1 and TRBJ2-7, with 12 positions matching TRBD1. The V segment lost 6 bases and the J segment 2 bases; nucleotides outside the gene matches: 11. This CDR3 is 16 amino acids long. Per germline, CDR1 SQVTM and CDR2 ANQGSEA. CDR3: CSVRQPGQGATYEQYF. Written as DNA, the CDR3 is TGCAGCGTCCGGCAGCCGGGACAGGGGGCAACCTACGAGCAGTACTTC.

This chain links TRBV7-9 with TRBJ1-2, with 9 bases matching TRBD1. The germline V gene encodes CDR1 SEHNR and CDR2 FQNEAQ (reference sequence). J lost 2 bases, V lost 3 bases, and 7 bases had no gene match. This CDR3 is 16 amino acids long. The CDR3 sequence: CASSFVQGAGNYGYTF. The CDR3 DNA reads as TGTGCCAGCAGCTTTGTACAGGGGGCGGGGAACTATGGCTACACCTTC.

This chain joins TRBV6-5 and TRBJ2-7, with D perhaps matching TRBD2 (5 bases). The CDR3 is 13 residues long. V lost 5 bases to trimming and J lost 0 bases, with 8 bases between them. Germline loops: CDR1 MNHEY, CDR2 SVGAGI. For the CDR3, the DNA is TGTGCCAGCAGTCCCCGGGACTCCTACGAGCAGTACTTC. Protein sequence: CASSPRDSYEQYF.

The chain couples TRBV11-3 to TRBJ2-7; D uncertain. Trimming removed 1 base at V and 1 base at J, with 5 bases between. Germline assignment: CDR1 SGHNT and CDR2 YENEEA. CDR3 length: 13 residues. The CDR3 bases are TGTGCCAGCAGCTTAGTCAGATCCTACGAGCAGTACTTC. It codes for CASSLVRSYEQYF.

This chain connects TRBV27 to TRBJ2-7, with D uncertain. V gave up 2 bases and J gave up 5 bases, with 16 bases separating them. The CDR3 length is 15 residues. Germline loops: CDR1 MNHEY, CDR2 SMNVEV (reference sequence). CDR3 sequence reads: CASSLTRLRTHEQYF. CDR3 sequence (DNA): TGTGCCAGCAGTTTAACGAGACTTCGGACCCACGAGCAGTACTTC.

This chain uses TRBV11-2 with TRBJ1-1; 7 bases agree with TRBD1. The CDR3 extends over 15 amino acids. Trimming cost V 4 bases and J 3 bases; bases outside gene matches: 8. Germline V CDR1 and CDR2: SGHAT, FQNNGV. The CDR3 reads CASSSHRGQHTEAFF. For the CDR3, the DNA is TGTGCCAGCAGCTCCCATCGGGGACAGCACACTGAAGCTTTCTTT. The full variable domain, its missing parts supplied by reference TRBV11-2 and TRBJ1-1, is EAGVAQSPRYKIIEKRQSVAFWCNPISGHATLYWYQQILGQGPKLLIQFQNNGVVDDSQLPKDRFSAERLKGVDSTLKIQPAKLEDSAVYLCASSSHRGQHTEAFFGQGTRLTVV.